The 10 T cell receptor beta chains presented below share a single source sample, sequenced in a study of blood T cell repertoires in COVID-19. Produced via immunoSEQ multiplex PCR; TCRdb's table is partial and in-frame only. This sample has about 190,000 clones, with roughly 84% found just once. Sequences were obtained from PBMCs or T cells enriched from blood (not recorded which). Every receptor here comes from a woman aged 25 to 39 who had recovered from COVID-19.

This chain uses TRBV4-2 with TRBJ2-5; 7 bases fit TRBD1. This CDR3 has 16 amino acids. V lost 4 bases, J lost 2 bases, and 10 bases stayed unmatched. The germline CDR1 and CDR2 sequences are LGHNA and YNFKEQ. Here the CDR3 DNA reads TGTGCCAGCAGCCGCAGTGGGGACAGTTATCAAGAGACCCAGTACTTC. Translating it yields CASSRSGDSYQETQYF.

V is TRBV7-2 and J is TRBJ1-2; D perhaps matches TRBD1 (5 bases). The germline gives CDR1 SGHTA, CDR2 FQGNSA. Trimming pared 5 bases from V and 0 bases from J, leaving 10 bases between. The CDR3 runs to 14 residues. This CDR3 reads CASSRDRTNYGYTF. CDR3 nucleotide sequence: TGTGCCAGCAGCCGCGACAGAACTAACTATGGCTACACCTTC.

V and J are TRBV3-1 (or the pseudogene TRBV3-2) and TRBJ2-4; D possibly corresponds to TRBD2 (6 bases). The germline V gene has CDR1 LGHDT and CDR2 YNNKEL (reference sequence). V was cut by 3 bases and J by 0 bases, with 15 bases left in between. There are 17 residues in the CDR3. The DNA for the CDR3 is TGTGCCAGCAGCCATACGGCGGGGTCGGGAGCCAAAAACATTCAGTACTTC. Its translation: CASSHTAGSGAKNIQYF.

The genes are TRBV27 and TRBJ1-1, with 9 positions matching TRBD1. Unmatched junction bases numbered 9, after V lost 6 bases and J lost 4 bases. CDR3 length: 15 residues. Looked up from germline, CDR1 is MNHEY and CDR2 is SMNVEV (reference sequence). For the CDR3, the DNA is TGTGCCAGCAGAAAACAGGGGGCGCAAGGCACTGAAGCTTTCTTT. Protein product: CASRKQGAQGTEAFF.

This sequence joins TRBV6-5 and TRBJ1-1, with TRBD1 as a possible D gene (6 bases). V was clipped by 4 bases and J by 4 bases, with 16 bases between them. The germline V gene encodes CDR1 MNHEY and CDR2 SVGAGI. This CDR3 is built from 15 residues. The CDR3 protein is CASSFWVGGGTEAFF. The DNA for the CDR3 is TGTGCCAGCAGTTTCTGGGTAGGGGGGGGCACTGAAGCTTTCTTT.

This clone was recorded once. The J gene is TRBJ2-4, the V gene TRBV10-3; 8 bases line up with TRBD2. The CDR3 runs to 15 residues. Germline assignment: CDR1 ENHRY and CDR2 SYGVKD. The V and J ends lost 5 bases and 0 bases, in that order; junction bases with no gene match: 3. The CDR3 DNA sequence: TGTGCCATCAGTCCCGGGGGGGTAGCCAAAAACATTCAGTACTTC. Encoded protein: CAISPGGVAKNIQYF.

The chain couples TRBV2 to TRBJ1-5; D unclear. Germline V gene lookup returns CDR1 SNHLY and CDR2 FYNNEI. V lost 3 bases and J 7 bases, leaving 13 bases between the germline ends. The CDR3 runs to 14 residues. CDR3 coding DNA: TGTGCCAGCAGTGATGAGCCCGGCAGGCAGCCCCAGCATTTT. It encodes CASSDEPGRQPQHF.

CDR3 in DNA: TGTGCCACCGCCGCCGGCCCGGGGGAGCAGTACTTC. Its translation: CATAAGPGEQYF. This chain connects TRBV15 to TRBJ2-7; tentatively, D is TRBD2 (5 bases). The CDR3 has 12 residues. Germline assignment: CDR1 LNHNV and CDR2 YYDKDF (reference sequence). V lost 8 bases and J 7 bases, leaving 15 bases between the germline ends.

This clone is a singleton in its sample. The rearrangement uses TRBV5-8 and TRBJ1-6; D call uncertain. CDR3 length: 16 amino acids. The germline V gene has CDR1 SGHTS and CDR2 YDEGEE. V dropped 0 bases and J dropped 0 bases, with 7 bases sitting between them. The CDR3 sequence: CASSLGPGSYNSPLHF. The CDR3 nucleotides read TGTGCCAGCAGCTTGGGACCGGGCTCCTATAATTCACCCCTCCACTTT.

The chain is built from TRBV28 and TRBJ1-4; 10 nucleotides align to TRBD1. V gave up 4 bases and J gave up 6 bases; unmatched junction bases: 2. CDR1 is MDHEN and CDR2 is SYDVKM in the germline V gene. The CDR3 is 14 residues long. The CDR3 DNA is TGTGCCAGCAGTTGGGACAGGGGAGATGAAAAACTGTTTTTT. Translated: CASSWDRGDEKLFF. Based on the CDR3 plus reference TRBV28 and TRBJ1-4, the full variable domain is DVKVTQSSRYLVKRTGEKVFLECVQDMDHENMFWYRQDPGLGLRLIYFSYDVKMKEKGDIPEGYSVSREKKERFSLILESASTNQTSMYLCASSWDRGDEKLFFGSGTQLSVL.